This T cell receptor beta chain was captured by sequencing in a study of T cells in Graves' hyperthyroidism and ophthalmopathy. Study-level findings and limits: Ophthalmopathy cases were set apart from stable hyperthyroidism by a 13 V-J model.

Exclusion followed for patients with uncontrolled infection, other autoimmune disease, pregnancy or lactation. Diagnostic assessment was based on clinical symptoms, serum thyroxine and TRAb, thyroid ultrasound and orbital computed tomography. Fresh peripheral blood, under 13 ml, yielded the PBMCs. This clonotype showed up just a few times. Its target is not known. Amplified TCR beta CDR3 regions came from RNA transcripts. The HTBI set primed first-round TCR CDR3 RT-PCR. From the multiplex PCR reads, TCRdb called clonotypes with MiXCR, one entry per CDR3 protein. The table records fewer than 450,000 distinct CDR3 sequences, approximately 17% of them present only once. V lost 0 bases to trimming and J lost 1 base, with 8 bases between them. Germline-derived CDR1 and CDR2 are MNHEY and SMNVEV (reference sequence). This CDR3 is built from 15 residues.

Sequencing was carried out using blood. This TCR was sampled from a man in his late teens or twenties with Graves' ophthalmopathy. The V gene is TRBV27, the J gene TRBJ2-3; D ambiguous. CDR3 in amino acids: CASSLSQWGTDTQYF. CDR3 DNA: TGTGCCAGCAGTTTATCCCAATGGGGCACAGATACGCAGTATTTT.